The 18 T cell receptor beta chains below come from one sample, sequenced in a study of T cell repertoires in cytomegalovirus infection. MiXCR, applied by TCRdb to the reads, yields one record per CDR3 protein. The profile shows 200,000 to 300,000 distinct CDR3 sequences, approximately 13% of them singletons. The sequencing input was PBMCs. The source is a human donor in good health (CMV status not recorded). Some clones in this sample may be carry-over from other donors' samples.

This clonotype came up many times. V is TRBV11-2 and J is TRBJ1-2, with D tentatively TRBD1 (6 bases). Per the germline V gene, CDR1 is SGHAT and CDR2 is FQNNGV. Trimming cost V 5 bases and J 4 bases, with 8 bases left between them. The CDR3 is 12 amino acids. The CDR3 nucleotides read TGTGCCAGCAGCAACAGGGCCTATGGCTACACCTTC. Its protein is CASSNRAYGYTF.

V gene TRBV4-1 combines with J gene TRBJ2-7, with a possible D match to TRBD1 (5 bases). The V gene's germline CDR1 is MGHRA and CDR2 YSYEKL. The CDR3 spans 14 residues. The germline V and J ends were trimmed by 2 bases and 3 bases, with 11 bases remaining between them. The CDR3 loop is CASSQQSGRYEQYF. The DNA for the CDR3 is TGCGCCAGCAGCCAACAGTCAGGGCGCTACGAGCAGTACTTC.

The table lists this clonotype with many counts. The V and J genes are TRBV7-2 and TRBJ2-2; 10 bases match TRBD2. CDR3 length equals 16 residues. CDR1 and CDR2 from the germline V gene are SGHTA and FQGNSA. The junction had 5 bases not matched to a gene; V was cut back by 5 bases and J by 2 bases. Here the CDR3 DNA reads TGTGCCAGCAGCCCCGGACTAGCGGATAACACCGGGGAGCTGTTTTTT. This gives the protein CASSPGLADNTGELFF.

This chain links TRBV10-3 with TRBJ1-5; TRBD1 is a possible D gene (5 bases). Germline values: CDR1 ENHRY, CDR2 SYGVKD. The CDR3 sequence is 13 residues long. The V and J ends lost 3 bases and 7 bases respectively, with 10 bases between them. CDR3 in amino acids: CAISDIKGQPQHF. The CDR3 DNA reads as TGTGCCATCAGTGACATCAAGGGGCAGCCCCAGCATTTT.

This clonotype was seen a handful of times. CDR3 nucleotides: TGCAGTGCTAGAGAAACAGGGCGAAACTATGGCTACACCTTC. The encoded protein is CSARETGRNYGYTF. V usage is TRBV20-1 and J usage is TRBJ1-2; possible D gene TRBD1, 6 bases. CDR3 size: 14 residues. The V end was cut by 0 bases, the J end by 2 bases, with 10 bases between. Germline V gene lookup returns CDR1 DFQATT and CDR2 SNEGSKA (reference sequence).

This clonotype was seen a handful of times. The V call is TRBV29-1, the J call TRBJ1-1; 8 bases line up with TRBD1. Germline V CDR1 and CDR2: SQVTM, ANQGSEA. The CDR3 length is 11 residues. J was trimmed by 10 bases and V by 5 bases; bases with no gene match: 6. In nucleotides, the CDR3 is TGCAGCGTTTGGACAGGGACCTCAGCTTTCTTT. This sequence encodes CSVWTGTSAFF.

Only a few counts were recorded for this clonotype. This chain uses TRBV2 with TRBJ2-5; possibly TRBD2 for D (5 bases). Germline V gives CDR1 SNHLY, CDR2 FYNNEI. This CDR3 is 13 amino acids long. V dropped 7 bases and J dropped 4 bases, with 13 bases sitting between them. The CDR3 loop reads CASNGGLRETQYF. The DNA for the CDR3 is TGTGCCAGCAATGGAGGATTGAGAGAGACCCAGTACTTC.

This clonotype was picked up a small number of times. The chain couples TRBV29-1 to TRBJ1-2; D is unresolved. V lost 0 bases, J lost 8 bases, and 4 bases lay in between. The germline V gene has CDR1 SQVTM and CDR2 ANQGSEA. The CDR3 loop spans 10 amino acids. As DNA, the CDR3 is TGCAGCGTTGAAGAGGGGGGCTACACCTTC. Translated, it gives CSVEEGGYTF.

This clonotype was seen many times. The chain combines TRBV6-2 or TRBV6-3 with TRBJ1-2, with D unresolved. The CDR3 extends over 12 amino acids. V lost 2 bases and J lost 4, with 5 bases in between. Germline loops: CDR1 MNHEY, CDR2 SVGEGT. In nucleotides, the CDR3 is TGTGCCAGCAGTTACAGCTCCTATGGCTACACCTTC. Translation gives CASSYSSYGYTF.

This clonotype was observed many times. This chain links TRBV6-1 with TRBJ2-1; D is uncertain. Germline assignment: CDR1 MNHNS and CDR2 SASEGT. V was clipped by 2 bases and J by 9 bases, with 11 bases between them. The CDR3 spans 13 residues. The CDR3 is CASSERMTGEQFF. CDR3 bases: TGTGCCAGCAGTGAAAGGATGACGGGTGAGCAGTTCTTC.

In this sample, this clonotype turned up many times. The CDR3 is CASSLMDRGLGYTF. As DNA, the CDR3 is TGTGCCAGCAGTTTAATGGACAGGGGGCTTGGCTACACCTTC. This chain uses TRBV28 with TRBJ1-2; 11 bases are shared with TRBD1. The CDR3 contains 14 residues. Trimming at V came to 2 bases and at J to 7 bases, leaving 3 bases not matched to a gene. Germline V gene data show CDR1 as MDHEN and CDR2 as SYDVKM.

This clonotype was recorded a few times. The chain uses TRBV2 and TRBJ2-4; D gene uncertain. The CDR3 totals 13 residues. Germline CDR1 and CDR2: SNHLY and FYNNEI. V was cut by 1 base and J by 8 bases, with 9 bases left in between. CDR3 nucleotide sequence: TGTGCCAGCAGTGAAGGCGGATGGCACATTCAGTACTTC. Protein sequence: CASSEGGWHIQYF.

The chain employs TRBV6-2 or TRBV6-3 and TRBJ1-5; D possibly corresponds to TRBD1 (6 bases). Germline assignment: CDR1 MNHEY and CDR2 SVGEGT. Trimming cost V 8 bases and J 3 bases, with 14 bases left between them. This CDR3 is built from 14 residues. The CDR3 region is CASRRTVNNQPQHF. Written as DNA, the CDR3 is TGTGCCAGCCGCCGGACAGTTAACAATCAGCCCCAGCATTTT.

The chain joins TRBV6-2 or TRBV6-3 to TRBJ2-7; no definite D call. The germline gives CDR1 MNHEY, CDR2 SVGEGT. This CDR3 comprises 15 residues. The V and J ends lost 6 bases and 2 bases respectively, with 17 bases between them. The CDR3 coding sequence is TGTGCCAGCAGAACCCGCGGTACAATTCCCTACGAGCAGTACTTC. Amino acids: CASRTRGTIPYEQYF.

This clonotype showed up many times. The V call is TRBV7-8, the J call TRBJ1-5; no clear D. Germline V gene data show CDR1 as SGHVS and CDR2 as FQNEAQ. The CDR3 extends over 13 amino acids. V was shortened by 1 base and J by 5 bases, with 6 bases between the two germline ends. This CDR3 reads CASSLVRDQPQHF. The CDR3 DNA follows: TGTGCCAGCAGCTTAGTTCGCGATCAGCCCCAGCATTTT.

V and J are TRBV14 and TRBJ1-2; possibly TRBD1 for D (6 bases). V was cut by 4 bases and J by 4 bases, with 16 bases left in between. The CDR3 length is 15 residues. The germline V gene has CDR1 SGHDN and CDR2 FVKESK. The DNA of the CDR3 is TGTGCCAGCAGCCGCCGGACAGTCAATACCTATGGCTACACCTTC. It codes for CASSRRTVNTYGYTF.

At least ten counts were recorded for this clonotype. The chain employs TRBV7-2 and TRBJ2-3, with 8 bases aligning to TRBD2. Germline CDR1 is SGHTA and CDR2 is FQGNSA. The V and J ends lost 4 bases and 2 bases, in that order; junction bases with no gene match: 5. CDR3 size: 15 residues. The CDR3 DNA is TGTGCCAGCAGCTCCGGACTAGCCCCCACAGATACGCAGTATTTT. This translates into CASSSGLAPTDTQYF. The full variable domain, its missing parts supplied by reference TRBV7-2 and TRBJ2-3, is GAGVSQSPSNKVTEKGKDVELRCDPISGHTALYWYRQSLGQGLEFLIYFQGNSAPDKSGLPSDRFSAERTGGSVSTLTIQRTQQEDSAVYLCASSSGLAPTDTQYFGPGTRLTVL.

This clonotype has more than one count but fewer than ten. This chain links TRBV5-1 with TRBJ2-2; perhaps TRBD1 as D (5 bases). CDR1 and CDR2 from the germline V gene are SGHRS and YFSETQ. The CDR3 runs 14 residues. Trimming took off 1 base at V and 6 bases at J, with 10 bases between the two ends. CDR3 nucleotides: TGCGCCAGCAGCTTGATGTCAGGGTCCGGGGAGCTGTTTTTT. This translates into CASSLMSGSGELFF.